The source of this TCR beta chain is a study of T cell responses to AZD1222 COVID-19 vaccine. Study-wide background: Second doses were pooled across both intervals (about 4 or about 12 weeks).

On this clone: Its antigen is unidentified.

The CDR3 has 15 amino acids. V was cut by 3 bases and J by 2 bases, with 10 bases left in between. Looked up from germline, CDR1 is MGHDK and CDR2 is SYGVNS. Whole-study results and caveats: An increase in Spike-specific TCR breadth and depth was observed after two AZD1222 doses. Repertoires in all cases were sampled only once the peak T cell response had passed. Donors, mostly white British, included more females; clonal diversity was possibly underestimated.

TCRdb keeps only in-frame clones here, not all; method: immunoSEQ multiplex PCR. In the table there are fewer than 150,000 clones, 93% of which are singletons. This TCR was recovered from an adult in good health. The sequencing here drew on peripheral blood, taken on day 0 of AZD1222 vaccination. V is TRBV25-1 and J is TRBJ2-2, with a possible D match to TRBD1 (6 bases). CDR3 region: CASSDRDTNTGELFF. The DNA of the CDR3 is TGTGCCAGCAGTGATCGGGACACCAACACCGGGGAGCTGTTTTTT. The full variable domain, in which reference TRBV25-1 and TRBJ2-2 provide the parts outside the CDR3, is EADIYQTPRYLVIGTGKKITLECSQTMGHDKMYWYQQDPGMELHLIHYSYGVNSTEKGDLSSESTVSRIRTEHFPLTLESARPSHTSQYLCASSDRDTNTGELFFGEGSRLTVL.